The next 16 T cell receptor delta chains were all read from a single sample in a study of gamma-delta chains in newborns, infants, children. TCRdb re-identified clones in the reads via CATT. The repertoire has a few thousand delta-chain clones, approximately 3% of them found once; the top ten carry about 15%. Sequences were obtained from blood. The receptors stem from a child who was a newborn, infant or young child, either healthy, febrile or measles-vaccinated (not recorded which).

Worth noting for this clone: One end of the junction fails to match germline, which may point to a read error. Other DNA sequences of this sample code for an identical CDR3. This chain uses TRAV29/DV5 with TRDJ1; TRDD3 agrees at 10 bases. Germline V gene sequence: CDR1 NSMFDY, CDR2 ISSIKDK. This CDR3 has 22 residues. DNA of the CDR3: TGTGCCGCAAGCGCGCTTCCTACAGGTGTTGTGGGGGATACCTCGGGGACCGATAAACTCATCTTT. Its protein product is CAASALPTGVVGDTSGTDKLIF.

As regards this clone: The protein recorded in TCRdb matches a much larger clone and deviates from this DNA's translation at residue 10, suggesting a read error; the protein here is obtained by translating the DNA. The chain carries TRDV2 and TRDJ2; 11 nucleotides agree with TRDD3. The CDR3 covers 14 residues. V shed 0 bases and J 9 bases; nucleotides not matched to a gene: 2. CDR1 and CDR2 (germline): GEAIGNYY, EKD. In DNA, the CDR3 is TGTGCCTGTGACACCCTGGGGGATACAACACAACTCTTCTTT. This gives the protein CACDTLGDTTQLFF.

As concerns this clone: TCRdb pairs this DNA with a much larger clone's protein that differs at residue 13, likely a read error; the protein shown was translated from the DNA. The V gene is TRDV1, the J gene TRDJ3, with a possible D match to TRDD3 (6 bases). Germline V gene lookup returns CDR1 TSWWSYY and CDR2 QGS. The CDR3 has 19 residues. The CDR3 is CALGEKGPFKTWGTRQMFF. The CDR3 nucleotides are TGTGCTCTTGGGGAAAAGGGGCCCTTTAAAACCTGGGGCACCCGACAGATGTTTTTC.

This clone was seen a handful of times. TCRdb has a much larger clone's protein, which differs at residue 17 from the translation of this DNA, likely because of a read error; what is shown is the protein translated from the DNA. The chain couples TRDV2 to TRDJ3; 11 nucleotides line up with TRDD3. Germline lookup yields CDR1 GEAIGNYY and CDR2 EKD. The CDR3 runs to 19 residues. In DNA form, the CDR3 reads TGTGCCTGTGTGTCCCTGGGGGATACCTTCGGCTGGGACACCCGACAGGTGTTTTTC. This encodes CACVSLGDTFGWDTRQVFF.

A note on this clone: This DNA's translation differs at residue 12 from TCRdb's protein, which comes from a much larger clone; a read error is likely, and the protein shown is translated from the DNA. The chain employs TRDV2 and TRDJ2; 8 bases match TRDD3. Germline V gives CDR1 GEAIGNYY, CDR2 EKD. The CDR3 extends over 16 amino acids. CDR3 region: CACDILGAALTTQLFF. The CDR3 bases are TGTGCCTGTGACATACTGGGGGCCGCTTTGACAACACAACTCTTCTTT.

This clone was counted a few times. This sequence may be a read error, since a much larger clone differs from it by one base. Other DNA sequences in this sample translate to the same CDR3. The V and J genes are TRAV29/DV5 and TRDJ2; TRDD3 agrees at 13 bases. The CDR3 is 23 residues long. V was clipped by 5 bases and J by 0 bases; unmatched bases: 25. Germline V gene data show CDR1 as NSMFDY and CDR2 as ISSIKDK. The CDR3 is CAASRGLLGDTRGRRALTAQLFF. Here the CDR3 DNA reads TGTGCAGCTTCGAGGGGGTTACTGGGGGATACGCGGGGCCGGCGAGCTTTGACAGCACAACTCTTCTTT.

This clone is medium-sized within its sample. A single base separates this from a much larger clone, so it may be a read error. The same CDR3 is also encoded by other DNA sequences in this sample. The genes are TRDV2 and TRDJ2; 13 positions agree with TRDD3. CDR1 and CDR2 from the germline V gene are GEAIGNYY and EKD. The CDR3 consists of 17 residues. CDR3 sequence (DNA): TGTGCCTGTGACACCGTACTGGGGGATACGTTGACCGCACAACTCTTCTTT. Translated: CACDTVLGDTLTAQLFF.

This clone is judged medium-sized. A much larger clone differs from this one at a single base, so this may be a read error. This sample also contains other DNA sequences that code for the same CDR3. This chain uses TRDV2 with TRDJ2; TRDD3 is a possible D gene (6 bases). The germline V gene has CDR1 GEAIGNYY and CDR2 EKD. The CDR3 contains 17 residues. CDR3 DNA: TGTGCCTGTGACCCCATGGGGGCCGCCTCTTTGACCGCACAACTCTTCTTT. This gives the protein CACDPMGAASLTAQLFF.

This clone has more than one count but fewer than ten. The protein TCRdb gives is from a much larger clone and does not agree with this DNA's translation at residue 8, likely a read error; the protein shown here comes from the DNA. The chain has TRDV2 and TRDJ3; 8 nucleotides match TRDD3. Germline CDR1 and CDR2: GEAIGNYY and EKD. With V trimmed by 7 bases and J by 3 bases, 13 bases remained unmatched. This CDR3 spans 18 amino acids. CDR3 protein: CACDVLGGRGWDTRQMFF. CDR3 bases: TGTGCCTGCGATGTACTGGGGGGTAGAGGCTGGGACACCCGACAGATGTTTTTC.

By share of the sample, this clone is large. Other DNA sequences in the same sample also yield this CDR3. The V call is TRDV2, the J call TRDJ1, with 12 nucleotides matching TRDD3. After removal of 0 bases from V and 0 bases from J, the junction contained 10 bases not matched to a gene. The CDR3 has 19 amino acids. The germline CDR1 and CDR2 sequences are GEAIGNYY and EKD. CDR3 sequence reads: CACDTDSTGGYSYTDKLIF. The CDR3 nucleotides read TGTGCCTGTGACACCGATTCTACTGGGGGATACTCCTACACCGATAAACTCATCTTT.

A remark on this clone: Mismatch with germline at one junction end may stem from a read error. V usage is TRDV1 and J usage is TRDJ1, with D perhaps being TRDD2 or TRDD3 (7 bases each). The CDR3 is 19 residues long. Germline assignment: CDR1 TSWWSYY and CDR2 QGS. CDR3 protein: CAPGFLLSGGLGYTDKLIF. The CDR3 DNA sequence: TGTGCTCCTGGGTTCCTACTGTCCGGGGGATTAGGGTACACCGATAAACTCATCTTT.

Points on this clone: The TCRdb protein, from a much larger clone, departs from this DNA's translation at residue 5, likely by read error; the protein shown derives from the DNA. The V gene is TRDV2, the J gene TRDJ3; 9 nucleotides agree with TRDD3. Germline V CDR1 and CDR2: GEAIGNYY, EKD. V trimming: 2 bases; J trimming: 8 bases; junction bases outside the gene matches: 3. This CDR3 has 15 amino acids. CDR3 loop: CACDIAGGYTRQMFF. The CDR3 DNA sequence: TGTGCCTGTGACATCGCTGGGGGATACACCCGACAGATGTTTTTC.

In this sample, this clone turned up a few times. TCRdb's listed protein matches a much larger clone and diverges from this DNA's translation at residue 4, likely through a read error; the protein shown comes from the DNA. The chain uses TRDV1 and TRDJ2; 7 bases align to TRDD3. Germline loops: CDR1 TSWWSYY, CDR2 QGS. This CDR3 is built from 20 residues. The CDR3 nucleotides are TGTGCTCTTGTGGAACTAGGGTGGAACATGGGGGACCCTTTGACAGCACAACTCTTCTTT. It yields the protein CALVELGWNMGDPLTAQLFF.

The genes are TRDV3 and TRDJ2, with a weak D call TRDD3 (5 bases). The CDR3 is made up of 16 amino acids. The V end was cut by 1 base, the J end by 0 bases, with 15 bases between. Germline-derived CDR1 and CDR2 are TVYSNPD and GDNSRS (reference sequence). The CDR3 is CAFKGLVDTLTAQLFF. The CDR3, as DNA: TGTGCCTTTAAAGGACTGGTGGATACTTTGACAGCACAACTCTTCTTT.

This clone was observed a handful of times. TCRdb's entry gives the protein of a much larger clone, which mismatches this DNA's translation at residue 3, likely from a read error; the protein reported here is translated from the DNA. V and J are TRDV2 and TRDJ2; 9 bases are a match to TRDD3. Germline CDR1 reads GEAIGNYY; CDR2 reads EKD. This CDR3 is 16 amino acids long. The CDR3 loop reads CARDTLGDTLTAQLFF. In DNA form, the CDR3 reads TGTGCCCGTGACACCTTGGGGGATACTTTGACAGCACAACTCTTCTTT.

On this clone itself: This could be a read error, since a much larger clone is one nucleotide away. The sample contains more than one DNA sequence encoding this CDR3. This chain links TRDV2 with TRDJ3, with 8 bases aligning to TRDD3. Germline V gene lookup returns CDR1 GEAIGNYY and CDR2 EKD. The CDR3 runs to 19 residues. Trimming cost V 3 bases and J 0 bases; bases outside gene matches: 9. As DNA, the CDR3 is TGTGCCTGTGACGCTACTGGGGGGCGGGGCTCCTGGGACACCCGACAGATGTTTTTC. This translates into CACDATGGRGSWDTRQMFF.